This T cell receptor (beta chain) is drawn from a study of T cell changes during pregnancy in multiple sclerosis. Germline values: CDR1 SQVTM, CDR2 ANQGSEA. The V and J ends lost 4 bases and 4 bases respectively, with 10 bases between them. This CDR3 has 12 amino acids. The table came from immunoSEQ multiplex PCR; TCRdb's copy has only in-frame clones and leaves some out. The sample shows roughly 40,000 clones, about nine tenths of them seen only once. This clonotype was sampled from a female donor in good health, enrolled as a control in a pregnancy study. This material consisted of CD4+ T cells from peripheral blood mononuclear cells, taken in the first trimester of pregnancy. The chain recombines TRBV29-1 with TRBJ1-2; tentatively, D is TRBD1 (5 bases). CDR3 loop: CSVGGGPYGYTF. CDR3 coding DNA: TGCAGCGTTGGGGGGGGTCCCTATGGCTACACCTTC.